These 15 T cell receptor beta chains originate from one sample sequenced in a study of blood T cell repertoires in COVID-19. The table came from immunoSEQ multiplex PCR; TCRdb's copy has only in-frame clones and leaves some out. The sample lists roughly 86,000 clones, approximately 86% seen once, with under 3.5% in the top ten. Sequenced: peripheral blood. Source of these receptors: a man aged 45 to 65 with acute or convalescent COVID-19.

The rearrangement links TRBV6-5 to TRBJ2-7, with D possibly matching TRBD1 (6 bases). This CDR3 has 14 amino acids. Germline V gives CDR1 MNHEY, CDR2 SVGAGI. Deletions cut 6 bases from V and 4 bases from J, with 16 bases between. CDR3 region: CASRHTPDSYEQYF. The CDR3 nucleotides read TGTGCCAGCAGGCACACACCGGACAGTTACGAGCAGTACTTC.

This clone has just one count. V is TRBV6-5 and J is TRBJ2-7; 9 bases line up with TRBD1. With 4 bases clipped from V and 5 bases from J, the junction kept 12 bases outside the gene matches. CDR3 length: 16 amino acids. Germline V gives CDR1 MNHEY, CDR2 SVGAGI. Written as DNA, the CDR3 is TGTGCCAGCAGTTCAACTCCCGGACAGGGGAGAGACGAGCAGTACTTC. Translating it yields CASSSTPGQGRDEQYF.

This chain joins TRBV7-9 and TRBJ2-6; 8 nucleotides align to TRBD2. Germline trimming cut 3 bases from V and 2 bases from J; bases unmatched to any gene: 6. The germline CDR1 and CDR2 sequences are SEHNR and FQNEAQ (reference sequence). There are 17 residues in the CDR3. CDR3 DNA sequence: TGTGCCAGCAGCTTTCTTGCGGGAGGTGCTGGGGCCAACGTCCTGACTTTC. Its protein product is CASSFLAGGAGANVLTF.

The chain uses TRBV2 and TRBJ2-5; the D gene is possibly TRBD2 (6 bases). Trimming removed 4 bases from V and 7 bases from J, with 7 bases in between. Germline V gene sequence: CDR1 SNHLY, CDR2 FYNNEI. This CDR3 has 11 residues. CDR3 bases: TGTGCCAGCAGTGGGAGGGGGACCCAGTACTTC. The encoded protein is CASSGRGTQYF.

V and J are TRBV10-1 and TRBJ2-2, with no clear D. V gave up 4 bases and J gave up 0 bases, with 9 bases separating them. CDR3 length equals 15 residues. Germline loops: CDR1 WNHNN, CDR2 SYGVQD (reference sequence). The CDR3 DNA is TGCGCCAGCAGTGGGCAAACTACGAACACCGGGGAGCTGTTTTTT. Translated, it gives CASSGQTTNTGELFF.

The chain is built from TRBV18 and TRBJ1-4; weak D call: TRBD1 (5 bases). Trimming stripped 0 bases from V and 8 bases from J, with 16 bases between. There are 16 residues in the CDR3. Germline CDR1 KGHSH, CDR2 LQKENI. CDR3 loop: CASSPPSQAQYEKLFF. CDR3 nucleotide sequence: TGTGCCAGCTCACCACCATCACAGGCACAGTACGAAAAACTGTTTTTT.

The V call is TRBV30, the J call TRBJ2-2, with a possible D match to TRBD1 (6 bases). Germline loops: CDR1 GTSNPN, CDR2 SVGIG (reference sequence). The CDR3 is made up of 15 amino acids. V was trimmed by 4 bases and J by 3 bases, leaving 15 bases between them. CDR3 amino acids: CAWIETGTDTGELFF. DNA of the CDR3: TGTGCCTGGATAGAGACAGGTACGGACACCGGGGAGCTGTTTTTT.

V and J are TRBV10-2 and TRBJ1-4, with 7 positions matching TRBD1. The V and J ends lost 3 bases and 6 bases, in that order; junction bases with no gene match: 7. The germline gives CDR1 WSHSY, CDR2 SAAADI. This CDR3 has 15 amino acids. Written as DNA, the CDR3 is TGCGCCAGCAGTGACCCTGACAGGGCTCATGAAAAACTGTTTTTT. As protein: CASSDPDRAHEKLFF.

This rearrangement joins TRBV18 to TRBJ2-6; D is unresolved. Germline lookup yields CDR1 KGHSH and CDR2 LQKENI. This CDR3 comprises 16 residues. V lost 1 base, J lost 1 base, and 8 bases lay in between. The CDR3 coding sequence is TGTGCCAGCTCACCACAGTCGGGTTCTGGGGCCAACGTCCTGACTTTC. Translation: CASSPQSGSGANVLTF. Full variable domain (rest looked up from reference TRBV18 and TRBJ2-6): NAGVMQNPRHLVRRRGQEARLRCSPMKGHSHVYWYRQLPEEGLKFMVYLQKENIIDESGMPKERFSAEFPKEGPSILRIQQVVRGDSAAYFCASSPQSGSGANVLTFGAGSRLTVL.

This clone has just a few counts. The rearrangement links TRBV3-1 (or the pseudogene TRBV3-2) to TRBJ1-3; the D gene is possibly TRBD1 (6 bases). This CDR3 is built from 16 residues. The V gene lost 5 bases and the J gene lost 0 bases, with 14 bases spanning the gap. Germline assignment: CDR1 LGHDT and CDR2 YNNKEL (reference sequence). CDR3 loop: CASSTRDTISGNTIYF. CDR3 nucleotides: TGTGCCAGCAGCACTCGGGACACAATCTCTGGAAACACCATATATTTT.

CDR3 DNA sequence: TGTGCCTGGAGCGGACTAGACAATGAGCAGTTCTTC. Its translation: CAWSGLDNEQFF. The chain couples TRBV30 to TRBJ2-1; 7 positions agree with TRBD2. This CDR3 comprises 12 residues. J lost 5 bases, V lost 3 bases, and 1 base had no gene match. Germline CDR1 reads GTSNPN; CDR2 reads SVGIG (reference sequence).

The gene calls are TRBV6-5 and TRBJ2-3, with D maybe TRBD2 (7 bases). The CDR3 runs 13 residues. Germline V gene lookup returns CDR1 MNHEY and CDR2 SVGAGI. The CDR3 nucleotides are TGTTCCGCGGGGGCCCCCTCCACAGATACGCAGTATTTT. Protein product: CSAGAPSTDTQYF.

This CDR3 reads CASSSAGSTGELFF. In nucleotides, the CDR3 is TGTGCCAGCAGTTCCGCGGGGTCCACCGGGGAGCTGTTTTTT. The V gene is TRBV28, the J gene TRBJ2-2, with TRBD2 as a possible D gene (6 bases). V was clipped by 4 bases and J by 4 bases, with 10 bases between them. Germline V lookup: CDR1 MDHEN, CDR2 SYDVKM. The CDR3 extends over 14 amino acids.

The rearrangement links TRBV28 to TRBJ1-1; D unresolved. Germline CDR1 reads MDHEN; CDR2 reads SYDVKM. CDR3 length equals 12 residues. Trimming cost V 7 bases and J 0 bases, with 6 bases left between them. The CDR3 DNA reads as TGTGCCAGCAAGGAGATGAACACTGAAGCTTTCTTT. As protein: CASKEMNTEAFF.

Note on this clone: Different DNA sequences within this sample yield the same CDR3. V is TRBV6-5 and J is TRBJ1-6, with 7 bases fitting TRBD1. CDR3 length: 14 amino acids. CDR1 is MNHEY, CDR2 SVGAGI, per germline. V lost 4 bases and J lost 7; bases outside the gene matches: 4. As DNA, the CDR3 is TGTGCCAGCAGTTCGGGACAGCTAAATTCACCCCTCCACTTT. It yields the protein CASSSGQLNSPLHF.